Below are 7 T cell receptor beta chains sequenced from a single sample in a study of blood T cell repertoires in COVID-19. Sequencing was performed with immunoSEQ multiplex PCR; in TCRdb, only in-frame clones are kept and a portion is missing. The data hold under 170,000 clones, with roughly 87% observed a single time. Sequencing used peripheral blood. The source of these receptors is a woman in her sixties or seventies with active or convalescent COVID-19.

The chain is built from TRBV6-5 and TRBJ1-3; D may be TRBD1 (6 bases). The CDR3 has 15 residues. The germline V gene has CDR1 MNHEY and CDR2 SVGAGI. V was cut by 2 bases and J by 3 bases, with 11 bases left in between. The CDR3 loop reads CASSYKGGRGNTIYF. CDR3 nucleotide sequence: TGTGCCAGCAGTTACAAAGGGGGTCGTGGAAACACCATATATTTT.

The chain combines TRBV2 with TRBJ2-3, with a possible D match to TRBD2 (7 bases). CDR1 and CDR2 from the germline V gene are SNHLY and FYNNEI. Trimming cost V 4 bases and J 4 bases, with 12 bases left between them. CDR3 size: 14 residues. CDR3 nucleotides: TGTGCCAGCAGTGGGGGGGGCCAGGCAGATACGCAGTATTTT. This encodes CASSGGGQADTQYF.

This chain connects TRBV21-1 to TRBJ1-3. TRBV21-1 is listed as a pseudogene. The CDR3 totals 16 residues. CDR3 sequence reads: CASSPKSWSGGNTIYF. CDR3 coding DNA: TGTGCCAGCAGCCCTAAGTCCTGGTCGGGGGGAAACACCATATATTTT.

To note about this clone: One end of the junction fails to match germline, which may point to a read error. This chain links TRBV7-7 with TRBJ2-3; the match to TRBD2 covers 13 bases. Germline V lookup: CDR1 SSHAT, CDR2 FNYEAQ (reference sequence). CDR3 size: 16 residues. The CDR3 DNA is TGTGCTAGCAGCCTCGGGACTAGCGGGGTCGCAGATACGCAGTATTTT. Its translation: CASSLGTSGVADTQYF. Full variable domain (remainder filled in from reference TRBV7-7 and TRBJ2-3): GAGVSQSPRYKVTKRGQDVTLRCDPISSHATLYWYQQALGQGPEFLTYFNYEAQPDKSGLPSDRFSAERPEGSISTLTIQRTEQRDSAMYRCASSLGTSGVADTQYFGPGTRLTVL.

This clone is a singleton in its sample. This chain uses TRBV19 with TRBJ2-2; perhaps TRBD1 as D (6 bases). There are 14 residues in the CDR3. Per germline, CDR1 LNHDA and CDR2 SQIVND (reference sequence). V was trimmed by 9 bases and J by 3 bases, leaving 14 bases between them. CDR3 bases: TGTGCCAGCAAGACAGGAACGGACACCGGGGAGCTGTTTTTT. It translates to CASKTGTDTGELFF.

J is TRBJ2-2 and V is TRBV11-2, with a weak D call TRBD2 (6 bases). CDR3 length: 14 amino acids. Germline V gene data show CDR1 as SGHAT and CDR2 as FQNNGV. Trimming removed 0 bases at V and 5 bases at J, with 7 bases between. CDR3 amino acids: CASSLEEGTGELFF. Here the CDR3 DNA reads TGTGCCAGCAGCTTAGAGGAGGGGACCGGGGAGCTGTTTTTT.

V and J are TRBV6-6 and TRBJ1-4, with 8 bases that match TRBD1. Losses at the gene ends were 2 bases for V and 4 bases for J; bases not matched to a gene: 6. Germline V CDR1 and CDR2: MNHNY, SVGAGI (reference sequence). The CDR3 has 16 amino acids. The CDR3 DNA sequence: TGTGCCAGCAGTTACCGACCCACAGGGGGTAATGAAAAACTGTTTTTT. This sequence encodes CASSYRPTGGNEKLFF.